A selection of T cell receptor beta chains follows, all from one sample in a study of control samples from healthy donors and cancer patients. Measured with immunoSEQ multiplex PCR; TCRdb has only the in-frame clones, and not every one. The profile shows approximately 44,000 clones, 65% to 80% of them singletons. Sample: formalin-fixed, paraffin-embedded tissue. Receptors were obtained from a male donor with melanoma. Each CDR3 is given with its conserved first and last residue. A D gene is named only where the DNA matches it firmly. Not all rows give a size; the values are once, few, many and, for expanded clones, a class.

v_call	clone_size	j_call	d_call	cdr3_nt	cdr3_aa
TRBV4-2	once	TRBJ2-3	.	TGTGCCAGCAGCCAAGGAGGGGACTTCACAGATACGCAGTATTTT	CASSQGGDFTDTQYF
TRBV11-3	.	TRBJ2-7	TRBD1	TGTGCCAGCAGCTTGACAGGGGACGAGCAGTACTTC	CASSLTGDEQYF
TRBV29-1	.	TRBJ2-3	.	TGCAGCGTTCCGCCCAGCAGCAGCGCAGATACGCAGTATTTT	CSVPPSSSADTQYF
TRBV30	.	TRBJ1-5	.	TGTGCCTGGAGTGTAGGGGGTTCTAGCAATCAGCCCCAGCATTTT	CAWSVGGSSNQPQHF
TRBV6-8	.	TRBJ1-2	.	TGTGCCAGCAGTAAGGCAGGGGCCTCGGCTCGGAGAGTCCCTAACTATGGCTACACCTTC	CASSKAGASARRVPNYGYTF
TRBV7-9	.	TRBJ2-2	.	TGTGCCAGCAGCCCCGCCCGTGGGGGCGGGAAGGACACCGGGGAGCTGTTTTTT	CASSPARGGGKDTGELFF
TRBV21-1	.	TRBJ2-1	.	TGTGCACCACGTGTCGGGGGGAACAATGAGCAGTTCTTC	CAPRVGGNNEQFF
TRBV27	.	TRBJ2-7	TRBD1	TGTGCCAGCAGTCCGTGGGACAGCCGGGTGCAGTACTTC	CASSPWDSRVQYF
TRBV18	.	TRBJ2-7	.	TGTGCCAGCTCACCGCAGACAGCCTACGAGCAGTACTTC	CASSPQTAYEQYF
TRBV10-3	.	TRBJ2-5	.	TGTGCCATCAGTGGGTCGAAGGGAGCGGAGACCCAGTACTTC	CAISGSKGAETQYF
TRBV7-8	.	TRBJ1-5	.	TGTGCCAGCAGCTTAGGGAGAGGGGAAGATCAGCCCCAGCATTTT	CASSLGRGEDQPQHF
TRBV7-8	.	TRBJ2-2	TRBD2	TGTGCCAGCAGCCACCGTCGGACTAGAGTTCGAACCGGGGAGCTGTTTTTT	CASSHRRTRVRTGELFF
TRBV7-2	.	TRBJ1-1	.	TGTGCCAGCAGCCAGGGGCGGTGGGGGACTGAAGCTTTCTTT	CASSQGRWGTEAFF
TRBV3-1/TRBV3-2	.	TRBJ2-7	.	TGTGCCAGCATGGGGGCAGGGTACGAGCAGTACTTC	CASMGAGYEQYF
TRBV27	few	TRBJ1-1	.	TGTGCCAGCAGTTTTAGGGACGGAAAACAGGCTTTCTTT	CASSFRDGKQAFF
TRBV25-1	.	TRBJ2-1	TRBD1	TGTGCCAGCACAGGGACAGGGATCCACAATGAGCAGTTCTTC	CASTGTGIHNEQFF
TRBV10-3	.	TRBJ2-7	.	TGTGCCATCAGAACACAGGGCCACGAGCAGTACTTC	CAIRTQGHEQYF
TRBV7-6	.	TRBJ2-5	.	TGTGCCAGCAGCCCAGCACCACAAGAGACCCAGTACTTC	CASSPAPQETQYF
TRBV7-8	.	TRBJ2-5	.	TGTGCCAGCAGCTTACAGGACGGAATTGGGGAGACCCAGTACTTC	CASSLQDGIGETQYF
TRBV11-2	.	TRBJ2-7	TRBD2	TGTGCCAGCCTTAACGGCGCTAGCGGTTCCTACGAGCAGTACTTC	CASLNGASGSYEQYF
TRBV10-1	.	TRBJ2-2	.	TGCGCCAGCAGGGGTACGAACACCGGGGAGCTGTTTTTT	CASRGTNTGELFF
TRBV11-1	medium-sized	TRBJ1-4	.	TGTGCCAGTGGACGGATTAATGAAAAACTGTTTTTT	CASGRINEKLFF
TRBV5-1	few	TRBJ2-7	TRBD1	TGCGCCAGCAGCTTGGAGGGCAGGGGGCTTATAAACGAGCAGTACTTC	CASSLEGRGLINEQYF
TRBV19	.	TRBJ2-2	.	TGTGCCAGTAGTATATCATGGGGGGAGCTGTTTTTT	CASSISWGELFF
TRBV27	.	TRBJ2-7	TRBD2	TGTGCCAGCAGTTTCCAAGCGGGAGACGAGCAGTACTTC	CASSFQAGDEQYF
TRBV5-1	few	TRBJ2-7	.	TGCGCCAGCAGCTTGGAACAGGCGTCTACCTACGAGCAGTACTTC	CASSLEQASTYEQYF
TRBV9	few	TRBJ2-7	TRBD2	TGTGCCAGCAGCAGTACTAGCGGGAGTACTGTGCAGTACTTC	CASSSTSGSTVQYF
TRBV29-1	once	TRBJ2-1	TRBD1	TGCAGCGCTGACAGGGGGACGGGGAATGAGCAGTTCTTC	CSADRGTGNEQFF
TRBV7-9	many	TRBJ1-3	.	TGTGCCAGCAGCCACAACTCTGGAAACACCATATATTTT	CASSHNSGNTIYF
TRBV6-5	.	TRBJ2-7	TRBD2	TGTGCCAGCCGCTGGACTAGCGGGAGCTACGAGCAGTACTTC	CASRWTSGSYEQYF
TRBV27	.	TRBJ2-2	TRBD1	TGTGCCAGCAGCCCGGCGACGACAGGGACCGGGGAGCTGTTTTTT	CASSPATTGTGELFF